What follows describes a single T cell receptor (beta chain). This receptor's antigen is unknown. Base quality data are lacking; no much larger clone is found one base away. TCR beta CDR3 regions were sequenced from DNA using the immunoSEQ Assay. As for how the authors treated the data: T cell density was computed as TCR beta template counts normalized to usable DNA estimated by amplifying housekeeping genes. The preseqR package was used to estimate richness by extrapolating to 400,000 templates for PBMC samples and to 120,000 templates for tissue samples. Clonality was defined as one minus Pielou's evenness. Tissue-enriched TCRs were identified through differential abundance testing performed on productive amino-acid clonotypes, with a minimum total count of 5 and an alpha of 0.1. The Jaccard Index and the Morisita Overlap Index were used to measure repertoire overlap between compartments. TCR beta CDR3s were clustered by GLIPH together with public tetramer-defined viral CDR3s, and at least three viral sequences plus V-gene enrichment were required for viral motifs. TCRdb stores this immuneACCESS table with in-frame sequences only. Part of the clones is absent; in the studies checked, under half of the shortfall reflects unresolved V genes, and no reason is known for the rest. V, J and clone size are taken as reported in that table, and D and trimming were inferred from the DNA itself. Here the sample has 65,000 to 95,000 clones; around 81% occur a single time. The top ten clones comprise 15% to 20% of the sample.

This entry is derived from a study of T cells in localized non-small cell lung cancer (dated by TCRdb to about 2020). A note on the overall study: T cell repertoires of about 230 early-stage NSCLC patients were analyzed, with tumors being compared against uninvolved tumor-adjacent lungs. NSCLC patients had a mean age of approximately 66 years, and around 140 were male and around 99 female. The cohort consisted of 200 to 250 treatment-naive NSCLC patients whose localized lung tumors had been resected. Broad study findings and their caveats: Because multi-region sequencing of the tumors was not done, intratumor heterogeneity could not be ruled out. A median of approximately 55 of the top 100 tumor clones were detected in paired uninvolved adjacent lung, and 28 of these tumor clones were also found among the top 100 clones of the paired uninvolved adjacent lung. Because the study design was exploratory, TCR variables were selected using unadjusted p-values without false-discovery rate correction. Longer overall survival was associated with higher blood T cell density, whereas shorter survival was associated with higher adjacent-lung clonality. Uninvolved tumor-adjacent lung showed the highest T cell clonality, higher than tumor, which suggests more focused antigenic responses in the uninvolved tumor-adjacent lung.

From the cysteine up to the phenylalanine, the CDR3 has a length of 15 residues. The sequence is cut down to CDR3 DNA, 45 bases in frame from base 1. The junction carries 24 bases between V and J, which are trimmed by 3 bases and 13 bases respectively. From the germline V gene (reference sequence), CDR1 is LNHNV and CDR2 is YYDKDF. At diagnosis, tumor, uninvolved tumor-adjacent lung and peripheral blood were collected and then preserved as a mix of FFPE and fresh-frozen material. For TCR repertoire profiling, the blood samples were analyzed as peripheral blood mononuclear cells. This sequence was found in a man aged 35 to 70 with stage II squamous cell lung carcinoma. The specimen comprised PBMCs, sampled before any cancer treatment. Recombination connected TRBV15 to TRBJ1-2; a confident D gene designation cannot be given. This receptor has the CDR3 CATSRAQTRFVVGTF. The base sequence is TGTGCCACCAGCAGGGCCCAGACAAGGTTCGTTGTTGGCACCTTC.